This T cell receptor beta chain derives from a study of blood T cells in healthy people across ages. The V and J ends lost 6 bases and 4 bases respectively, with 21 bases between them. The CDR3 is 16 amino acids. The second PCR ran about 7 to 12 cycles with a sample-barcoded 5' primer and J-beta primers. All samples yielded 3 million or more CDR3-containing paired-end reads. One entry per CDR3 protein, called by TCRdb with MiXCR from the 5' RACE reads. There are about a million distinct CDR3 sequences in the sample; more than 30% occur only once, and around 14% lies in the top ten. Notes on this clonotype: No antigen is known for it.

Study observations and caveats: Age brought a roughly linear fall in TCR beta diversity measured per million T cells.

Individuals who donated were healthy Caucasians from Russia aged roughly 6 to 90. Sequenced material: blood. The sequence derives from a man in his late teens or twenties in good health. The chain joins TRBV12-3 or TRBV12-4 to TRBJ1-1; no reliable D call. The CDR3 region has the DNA TGTGCCAGCAGCCTATCCCCGGCAGCAGTGTCCACTGAAGCTTTCTTT. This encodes CASSLSPAAVSTEAFF.